The text below deals with one TCR beta chain. The sample comes from a study of blood T cell repertoires in COVID-19. In the study overall: The samples span acute and convalescent COVID-19 from the United States, Italy and Spain. Nucleic acid was either cDNA or gDNA, and it came from T cells, B-cell-depleted T cells, or PBMCs.

In the original processing: Using reference gene primer amplification, nucleated cell counts were estimated. TCRdb keeps only in-frame clones here, not all; method: immunoSEQ multiplex PCR. The V and J calls and the clone size are those of that table, but D and trimming were determined from the DNA. Of under 150,000 clones in the sample, 88% were seen once. The material sequenced was peripheral blood. The receptor comes from a human donor in a cohort sampled during active COVID-19.

This chain's CDR3 is CASSPGADTEAFF. Written as DNA, the CDR3 is TGTGCCAGCTCACCAGGGGCAGACACTGAAGCTTTCTTT. V gene TRBV18 combines with J gene TRBJ1-1; D is possibly TRBD1 (5 bases). CDR3 length equals 13 residues. V was shortened by 2 bases and J by 3 bases, with 7 bases between the two germline ends. The germline CDR1 and CDR2 sequences are KGHSH and LQKENI.